This T cell receptor beta chain was recovered during a study of cytomegalovirus exposure and HLA in healthy donors (dated by TCRdb to about 2017). In the study overall: According to a later analysis, one platform produced both the 110 or so validation repertoires and the 730 or so repertoires of the first cohort. The study combined high-throughput TCR immunosequencing, statistical association of individual TCRs with disease status, and machine learning to predict cytomegalovirus infection status. A separate validation cohort of roughly 110 different subjects was used in addition to the approximately 700-subject first cohort. The study aimed to test whether signatures of past pathogen exposure could be identified by cataloging public T cell receptors. What the research found in general, with its limitations: The authors suggested that the approach could potentially be extended to other disease states and immunological phenotypes. In a later analysis, TCRs clustered in the first cohort were found to also tend to co-occur in the approximately 110 validation repertoires, with 94% of cluster scores above 0. In vitro tests confirmed that three of the cytomegalovirus-associated TCR beta chains recognize cytomegalovirus antigens. A later analysis had no HLA typing for the validation cohort, so co-occurrence there was scored across all 110 or so repertoires. While some public TCRs were present in many individuals, most TCR sequences turned up only very rarely across donors. The study listed 164 TCR beta chains as associated with cytomegalovirus. In both the original and validation cohorts, the classifier was reported to diagnose cytomegalovirus status with high specificity and sensitivity.

As concerns this clone: It lacks a known antigen. No much larger clone is present one base from it, and per-base qualities are unavailable.

Library preparation employed the immunoSEQ multiplex PCR assay. The original methods were these. A statistical classification framework was developed to diagnose cytomegalovirus status using the catalog of TCR beta chain sequences. The table was pulled from immuneACCESS by TCRdb, which kept in-frame rearrangements only. Such tables lose some clones; where checked, under half of the loss comes from unresolved V genes, and the rest has no known cause. V and J calls and clone size are as listed in that table; D and trimming were resolved from the DNA. The sample records 200,000 to 250,000 clones, roughly 88% of which are singletons. The ten largest clones represent over 12% of the sample. V is pared back by 3 bases and J by 7 bases, with 16 bases lying between the germline termini. For CDR1 and CDR2, the germline V gene (reference sequence) lists GTSNPN and SVGIG. Inclusive of the bounding cysteine and phenylalanine, the CDR3 is 14 residues long. Only the CDR3 portion is preserved as DNA: 42 bases, with reading frame beginning at the first base.

Donors formed part of the validation cohort, which comprised 120 subjects and was distinct from the first cohort of 666 subjects. The receptor's source is a woman aged 30 to 39 in good health and CMV-seropositive. Recombination linked TRBV30 to TRBJ1-5; perhaps TRBD1 is the D gene, with 5 bases matching. What was sequenced was PBMCs. The CDR3 loop reads CAWRGDGSEQPQHF. The nucleotide sequence reads as follows: TGTGCCTGGAGGGGGGACGGGTCTGAACAGCCCCAGCATTTT.